This TCR beta chain originates from a study of beta chain features in type 1 diabetes. Points from the study as a whole: Type 1 diabetes patients had moderately but significantly shorter TCRB CDR3s in all four CD4+ subsets.

Germline loops: CDR1 SGHRS, CDR2 YFSETQ. The ends were cut back, 2 bases at V and 3 bases at J, with 8 bases in the middle. The CDR3 extends over 13 amino acids. This clone was seen only a few times. Antigen unknown. Expressed TCRB transcripts were sequenced, since all the RNA that had been isolated was reverse transcribed. TCRdb's copy holds only in-frame clones and misses some; the assay was immunoSEQ multiplex PCR. The repertoire has a few hundred thousand clones, 16% of them found once; the top ten carry 0.065% to 0.095%. This receptor was obtained from a young man with type 1 diabetes. The rearrangement joins TRBV5-1 to TRBJ2-5; D is uncertain. Material: naive CD4+ T cells from blood. This CDR3 is CASSLGAEETQYF. Written as DNA, the CDR3 is TGCGCCAGCAGCTTAGGTGCCGAAGAGACCCAGTACTTC.